This TCR beta chain was profiled in a study of CD8 T cells in Susac syndrome. CDR3 length: 15 residues. CDR1 LNHDA and CDR2 SQIVND come from the germline V gene (reference sequence). V lost 1 base and J lost 2, with 11 bases in between. An input of 0.5 to 1 ug of RNA was subjected to reverse transcription using random hexamers. MiXCR, applied by TCRdb to the immunoSEQ multiplex PCR reads, yields one record per CDR3 protein. The profile shows about 300,000 distinct CDR3 sequences, approximately 85% of them singletons. The chain uses TRBV19 and TRBJ2-5; D remains unclear. This clonotype originated in a human donor with multiple sclerosis. Sequenced: CD8+ T cells from PBMCs. The CDR3 coding sequence is TGTGCCAGTAGTATAGTGAAAAACTTTCAAGAGACCCAGTACTTC. This gives the protein CASSIVKNFQETQYF.